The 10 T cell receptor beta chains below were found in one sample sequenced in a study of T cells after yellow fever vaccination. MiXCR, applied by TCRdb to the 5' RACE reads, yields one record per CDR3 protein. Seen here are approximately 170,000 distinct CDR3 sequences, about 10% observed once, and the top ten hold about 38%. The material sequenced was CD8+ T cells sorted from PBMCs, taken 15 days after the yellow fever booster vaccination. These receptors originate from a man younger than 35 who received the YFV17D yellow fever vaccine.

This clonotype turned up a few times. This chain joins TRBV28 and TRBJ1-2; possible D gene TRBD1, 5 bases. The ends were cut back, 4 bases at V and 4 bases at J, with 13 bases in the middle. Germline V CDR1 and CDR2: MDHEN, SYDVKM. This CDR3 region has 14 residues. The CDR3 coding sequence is TGTGCCAGCAGTTGGCAAGGGGATATCTATGGCTACACCTTC. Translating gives CASSWQGDIYGYTF.

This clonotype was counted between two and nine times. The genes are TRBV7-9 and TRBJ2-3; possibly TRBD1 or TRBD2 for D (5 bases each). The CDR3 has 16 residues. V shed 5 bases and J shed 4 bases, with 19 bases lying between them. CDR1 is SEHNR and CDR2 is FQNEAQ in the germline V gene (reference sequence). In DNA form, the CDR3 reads TGTGCCAGCAGCCCTCTTGGGGGTTTCCAGGCAGATACGCAGTATTTT. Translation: CASSPLGGFQADTQYF.

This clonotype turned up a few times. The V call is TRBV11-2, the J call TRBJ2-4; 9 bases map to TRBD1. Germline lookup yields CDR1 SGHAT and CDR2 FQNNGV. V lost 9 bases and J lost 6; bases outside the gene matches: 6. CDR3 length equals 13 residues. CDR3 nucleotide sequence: TGTGCCAGTAAACACAGGGGGCGAAACATTCAGTACTTC. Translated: CASKHRGRNIQYF.

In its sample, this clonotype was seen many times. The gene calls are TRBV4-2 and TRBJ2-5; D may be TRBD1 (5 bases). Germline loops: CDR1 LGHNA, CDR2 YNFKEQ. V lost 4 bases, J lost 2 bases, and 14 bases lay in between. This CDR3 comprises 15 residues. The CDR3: CASSPYGRDQETQYF. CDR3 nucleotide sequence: TGTGCCAGCAGCCCTTACGGCAGGGATCAAGAGACCCAGTACTTC.

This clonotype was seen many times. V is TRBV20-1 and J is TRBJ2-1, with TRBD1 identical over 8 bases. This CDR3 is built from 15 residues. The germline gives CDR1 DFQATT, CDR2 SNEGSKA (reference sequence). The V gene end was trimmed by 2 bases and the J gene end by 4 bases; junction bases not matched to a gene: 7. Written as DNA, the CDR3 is TGCAGTGCTAGATCACCGGGACAGGCATACAATGAGCAGTTCTTC. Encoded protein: CSARSPGQAYNEQFF.

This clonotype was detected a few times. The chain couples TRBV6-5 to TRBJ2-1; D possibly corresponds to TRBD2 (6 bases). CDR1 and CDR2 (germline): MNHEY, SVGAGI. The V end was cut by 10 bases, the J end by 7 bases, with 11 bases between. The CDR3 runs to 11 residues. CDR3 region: CAIRRGNEQFF. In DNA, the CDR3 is TGTGCCATCCGGAGGGGTAATGAGCAGTTCTTC.

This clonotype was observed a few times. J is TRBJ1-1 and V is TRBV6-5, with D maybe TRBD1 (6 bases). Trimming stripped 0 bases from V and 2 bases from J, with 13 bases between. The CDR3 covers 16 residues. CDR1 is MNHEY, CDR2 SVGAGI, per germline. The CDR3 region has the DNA TGTGCCAGCAGTTACTCGAGGTCAGGGGATAACACTGAAGCTTTCTTT. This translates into CASSYSRSGDNTEAFF.

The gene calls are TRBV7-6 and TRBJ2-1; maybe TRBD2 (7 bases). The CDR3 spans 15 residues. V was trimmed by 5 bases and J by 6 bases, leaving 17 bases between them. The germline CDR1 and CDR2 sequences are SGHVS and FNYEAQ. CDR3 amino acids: CASSPWGGAVNEQFF. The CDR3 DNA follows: TGTGCCAGCAGCCCCTGGGGGGGGGCTGTCAATGAGCAGTTCTTC.

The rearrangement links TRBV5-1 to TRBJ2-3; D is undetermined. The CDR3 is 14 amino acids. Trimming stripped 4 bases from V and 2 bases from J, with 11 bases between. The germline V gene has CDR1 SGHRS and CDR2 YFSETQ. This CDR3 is CASSAAVHTDTQYF. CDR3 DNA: TGCGCCAGCAGCGCGGCGGTCCACACAGATACGCAGTATTTT. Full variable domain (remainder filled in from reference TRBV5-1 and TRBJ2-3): KAGVTQTPRYLIKTRGQQVTLSCSPISGHRSVSWYQQTPGQGLQFLFEYFSETQRNKGNFPGRFSGRQFSNSRSEMNVSTLELGDSALYLCASSAAVHTDTQYFGPGTRLTVL.

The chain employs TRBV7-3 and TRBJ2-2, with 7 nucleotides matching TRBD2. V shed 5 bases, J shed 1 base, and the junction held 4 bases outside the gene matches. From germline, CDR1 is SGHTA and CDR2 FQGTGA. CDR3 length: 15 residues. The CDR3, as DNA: TGTGCCAGCAGCCGGGGGGACGGGAACACCGGGGAGCTGTTTTTT. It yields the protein CASSRGDGNTGELFF.